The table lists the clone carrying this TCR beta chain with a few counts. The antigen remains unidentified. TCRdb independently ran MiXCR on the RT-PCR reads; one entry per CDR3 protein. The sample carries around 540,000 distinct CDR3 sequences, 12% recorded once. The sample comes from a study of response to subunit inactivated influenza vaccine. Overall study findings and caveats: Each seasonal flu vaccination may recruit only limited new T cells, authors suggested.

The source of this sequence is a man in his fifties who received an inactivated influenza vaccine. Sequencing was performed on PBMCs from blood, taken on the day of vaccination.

In DNA, the CDR3 is TGTGCCAGCACCCTAACGACTCAAGAGACCCAGTACTTC. Translation: CASTLTTQETQYF. The J gene is TRBJ2-5, the V gene TRBV7-2; D remains unclear. CDR3 size: 13 residues. CDR1 is SGHTA and CDR2 is FQGNSA in the germline V gene. Trimming took off 7 bases at V and 2 bases at J, with 11 bases between the two ends. Full variable domain (rest looked up from reference TRBV7-2 and TRBJ2-5): GAGVSQSPSNKVTEKGKDVELRCDPISGHTALYWYRQSLGQGLEFLIYFQGNSAPDKSGLPSDRFSAERTGGSVSTLTIQRTQQEDSAVYLCASTLTTQETQYFGPGTRLLVL.